The T cell receptor beta chain described here comes from a study of blood T cells in healthy people across ages. In this sample, this clonotype turned up once. CDR1 and CDR2 from the germline V gene are DFQATT and SNEGSKA (reference sequence). The CDR3 runs 13 residues. Trimming shortened V by 5 bases and J by 7 bases, and 12 bases separated the two germline ends. A second PCR of about 6 to 12 cycles used a sample-barcoded 5' primer and a J-beta primer mix. TCRdb re-called the 5' RACE reads with MiXCR, one entry per CDR3 protein. The sample carries about 1,400,000 distinct CDR3 sequences, around two fifths recorded once.

The origin of this receptor is a woman aged 18-30 years in good health. What was sequenced was blood. The chain employs TRBV20-1 and TRBJ1-6; D is unresolved. The CDR3: CSAFGTANSPLHF. CDR3 sequence (DNA): TGCAGTGCTTTCGGAACTGCAAATTCACCCCTCCACTTT.